Listed below are T cell receptor beta chains from one sample, sequenced in a study of T-cell memory formation after mild COVID-19. TCRdb passed the 5' RACE reads through MiXCR, listing each CDR3 protein once. Among 120,000 or so distinct CDR3 sequences, about 5.9% were seen once, and the ten largest hold roughly 2%. The sample comprised PBMCs or a T cell subset sorted from them (not recorded which). Receptors originate from an adult woman who had mild COVID-19 (a few samples of this study predate the infection). Cell type and time point are not known. The conserved cysteine and the conserved F or W are not part of the CDR3 here. Fields, in order: V gene, CDR3 length, clone size, CDR3 protein. The listing skips clone size in some rows; elsewhere it reads once, few, many or a size class.

TRBV7-2 | 11 | many | ASRRGDNTEAF
TRBV15 | 15 | NA | ATSRVPPAGAPYEQY
TRBV15 | 15 | many | ATSRTSGSRVADTQY
TRBV20-1 | 13 | many | SASSRAGGTDTQY
TRBV6-5 | 11 | many | ASRRDSNQPQH
TRBV6-6 | 10 | few | ASDSGANVLT
TRBV7-4 | 21 | NA | ASSLIKAWVGTSDYSGANVLT
TRBV7-2 | 12 | many | ASSLANLAGEQF
TRBV7-2 | 10 | few | ASNLEGGEQF
TRBV7-3 | 13 | many | ASSPTGAGTGELF
TRBV29-1 | 14 | few | SVGPRPGAGTDTQY
TRBV6-1 | 11 | many | ATRSGGNQPQH
TRBV12-3/TRBV12-4 | 10 | many | ASSSLTDTQY
TRBV4-2 | 12 | NA | ASSQELWSYEQY
TRBV7-9 | 11 | NA | ASSPQSNSPLH
TRBV25-1 | 12 | few | ATSRTGPPNEQF
TRBV4-1 | 17 | NA | ASSQDVITLGRRANVLT